The rows below give T cell receptor beta chains drawn from one sample of a study of PD-L1 blockade in urothelial cancer. Assay used: immunoSEQ multiplex PCR; TCRdb lists only in-frame clones, some missing. Among 75,000 to 100,000 clones listed, less than 90% were seen once. The specimen comprised PBMCs, sampled around atezolizumab (anti-PD-L1) treatment. The source is a man aged 65 to 79 with urothelial cancer. CDR3s include the opening cysteine and the closing phenylalanine or tryptophan. The D gene is left open where the match is weak. Only some rows state a clone size, as once, few, many or a class for expanded clones.

v_gene,j_gene,abundance,d_gene,CDR3aa,CDR3nt
TRBV7-2,TRBJ2-1,NA,TRBD2,CASSLGAGGGNEQFF,TGTGCCAGCAGCTTAGGAGCGGGAGGGGGCAATGAGCAGTTCTTC
TRBV5-6,TRBJ2-7,NA,TRBD2,CASSRLAVYEQYF,TGTGCCAGCAGCAGACTAGCGGTCTACGAGCAGTACTTC
TRBV2,TRBJ1-6,NA,NA,CASSDSSRRSPLHF,TGTGCCAGCAGTGACAGCTCCAGGAGGTCACCCCTCCACTTT
TRBV9,TRBJ2-1,NA,TRBD2,CASSAPPGTSGGIYNEQFF,TGTGCCAGCAGCGCCCCTCCCGGGACTAGCGGGGGAATCTACAATGAGCAGTTCTTC
TRBV19,TRBJ1-5,NA,NA,CASSRGGAHQPQHF,TGTGCCAGTAGCCGGGGGGGGGCGCATCAGCCCCAGCATTTT
TRBV5-5,TRBJ1-4,NA,TRBD1,CASSLTGVGVEKLFF,TGTGCCAGCAGCTTGACAGGGGTAGGGGTCGAAAAACTGTTTTTT
TRBV7-2,TRBJ2-1,once,TRBD2,CASSLFKLADRYNEQFF,TGTGCCAGCAGCTTATTCAAGCTAGCGGACCGCTACAATGAGCAGTTCTTC
TRBV19,TRBJ2-3,once,NA,CASSISPRDTQYF,TGTGCCAGTAGTATATCCCCTAGAGATACGCAGTATTTT
TRBV5-4,TRBJ2-7,NA,NA,CASSLEGRGLDEQYF,TGTGCCAGCAGCTTGGAGGGCAGGGGCCTGGACGAGCAGTACTTC
TRBV7-2,TRBJ1-1,NA,TRBD1,CASSLQGAGNTEAFF,TGTGCCAGCAGCTTACAGGGGGCTGGGAACACTGAAGCTTTCTTT
TRBV4-1,TRBJ1-1,NA,TRBD1,CASSQDGSGTGATRGGAFF,TGCGCCAGCAGCCAAGATGGGTCCGGGACAGGGGCTACCCGGGGAGGAGCTTTCTTT
TRBV27,TRBJ2-3,NA,TRBD2,CASSSRLAFITDTQYF,TGTGCCAGCAGTTCGAGACTAGCGTTCATCACAGATACGCAGTATTTT
TRBV9,TRBJ2-3,NA,TRBD2,CASSVALAGGQGDTQYF,TGTGCCAGCAGCGTAGCATTAGCGGGAGGGCAGGGAGATACGCAGTATTTT
TRBV9,TRBJ1-6,NA,NA,CASSSRSSSPLHF,TGTGCCAGCAGCTCCCGTTCGTCTTCACCCCTCCACTTT
TRBV6-5,TRBJ1-3,NA,TRBD1,CASRLDRASGNTIYF,TGTGCCAGCAGGTTGGACAGGGCCTCCGGAAACACCATATATTTT
TRBV19,TRBJ2-1,NA,TRBD2,CASTLGLAERDEQFF,TGTGCCAGTACCCTGGGACTAGCGGAGAGGGATGAGCAGTTCTTC
TRBV5-1,TRBJ1-2,once,TRBD1,CASSSAGTGGLGYTF,TGCGCCAGCAGCTCCGCCGGGACAGGGGGCTTAGGCTACACCTTC
TRBV23-1,TRBJ2-1,NA,NA,CASSQSPCGPRPDEQFF,TGCGCCAGCAGTCAATCCCCGTGCGGCCCACGCCCGGATGAGCAGTTCTTC
TRBV7-6,TRBJ2-2,NA,TRBD2,CASSRSWTSEGELFF,TGTGCCAGCAGCAGGTCATGGACTAGCGAAGGGGAGCTGTTTTTT
TRBV5-8,TRBJ2-7,NA,NA,CASRTRDPFSYEQYF,TGTGCCAGCAGGACCAGGGATCCTTTCTCCTACGAGCAGTACTTC
TRBV6-8,TRBJ1-1,once,TRBD1,CASTTPGTGRMNTEAFF,TGTGCCAGCACCACCCCCGGGACAGGGAGGATGAACACTGAAGCTTTCTTT
TRBV5-1,TRBJ2-4,few,TRBD1,CASSWGDRAANIQYF,TGCGCCAGCAGCTGGGGGGACAGGGCGGCGAACATTCAGTACTTC
TRBV6-1,TRBJ2-3,few,TRBD1,CASRTGGQGGDTQYF,TGTGCCAGCAGAACGGGGGGACAGGGAGGCGATACGCAGTATTTT
TRBV19,TRBJ2-5,NA,NA,CASSIGVLETQYF,TGTGCCAGTAGTATCGGGGTTTTAGAGACCCAGTACTTC
TRBV6-5,TRBJ2-1,NA,TRBD2,CASSYTSGNFNEQFF,TGTGCCAGCAGTTACACTAGCGGGAACTTCAATGAGCAGTTCTTC
TRBV7-8,TRBJ2-1,NA,NA,CASSLAGTQGEFF,TGTGCCAGCAGCTTAGCGGGGACTCAAGGGGAGTTCTTC
TRBV5-1,TRBJ2-7,few,TRBD1,CASSPHRGEAYEQYF,TGCGCCAGCAGCCCGCACAGGGGCGAGGCCTACGAGCAGTACTTC
TRBV5-6,TRBJ2-2,NA,NA,CASSSSPPGTGELFF,TGTGCCAGCAGTTCATCCCCACCGGGGACCGGGGAGCTGTTTTTT
TRBV9,TRBJ2-2,NA,TRBD1,CASSPRQGENTGELFF,TGTGCCAGCAGCCCCCGACAGGGAGAGAACACCGGGGAGCTGTTTTTT
TRBV27,TRBJ2-3,NA,NA,CASSLAGRASDTQYF,TGTGCCAGCAGTTTGGCAGGGCGAGCTTCAGATACGCAGTATTTT